This TCR beta chain was documented in a study of Ad26.COV2.S vaccination and SARS-CoV-2 variants. Across the study: Donor allocation was to the COV1001 Ad26.COV2.S trial arm. The authors gave Ad26.COV2.S intramuscularly, either once or twice 56 days apart.

Specified treatment: over 15 received Ad26.COV2.S at low or high dose, single or two shots; about 5 received placebo; per-sample allocation not given. The samples were gathered on day 63 after the first injection of vaccine or placebo. This CDR3 region has 15 residues. The V gene's germline CDR1 is SGHTS and CDR2 YDEGEE. Trimming removed 2 bases from V and 2 bases from J; junction bases left unmatched: 7. Here immunoSEQ multiplex PCR was the method, and the copy in TCRdb shows in-frame clones only, minus some. Of 400,000 to 450,000 clones in the sample, about 92% were seen once. Study conclusions and caveats: The placebo group had lower spike-specific TCR breadth than the vaccine recipients did. CD8+ and CD4+ T cells specific for spike reportedly responded with substantial breadth after vaccination.

Regarding this clone: What it binds is not known.

V usage is TRBV5-8 and J usage is TRBJ2-7, with 7 nucleotides matching TRBD1. This specimen was peripheral blood, taken in a trial of Ad26.COV2.S vaccine versus placebo. This TCR came from a person between 18 and 60 years old who received the Ad26.COV2.S COVID-19 vaccine or a placebo. CDR3 amino acids: CASSLGDSITYEQYF. The CDR3 nucleotides read TGTGCCAGCAGCTTAGGGGACAGCATTACCTACGAGCAGTACTTC.